This TCR beta chain appears in the sequencing data of a study of T cell clones after liver transplantation. About the research overall: In this trial, immunosuppression withdrawal was attempted within 2 years of liver transplant. TCRbeta sequencing after a pre-transplant mixed lymphocyte reaction identified graft-donor-reactive clones, later tracked in post-transplant blood. Tolerant meant at least one year fully off immunosuppression without liver enzymes above twice normal.

The ends lost 2 bases at V and 8 bases at J; junction bases unmatched: 7. The CDR3 contains 16 residues. CDR1 and CDR2 (germline): SGHTA, FQGNSA. Generated by immunoSEQ multiplex PCR, the TCRdb table keeps only in-frame clones and is missing some. The table shows 20,000 or so clones, with roughly 92% occurring only once. In its sample, this clone was seen once. Sorting of unstimulated PBMCs yielded separate CD3+CD4+ and CD3+CD8+ fractions. The sequenced sample was CD8+ T cells from blood, obtained roughly 25 months after liver transplant. This clonotype was obtained from a human patient who received a liver transplant. The graft donor may be the source of some T cells. The chain couples TRBV7-2 to TRBJ2-1; TRBD2 matches at 12 bases. The CDR3 loop reads CASSLWLAGGPDEQFF. For the CDR3, the DNA is TGTGCCAGCAGCTTATGGCTAGCGGGAGGGCCGGATGAGCAGTTCTTC.